The clone carrying this T cell receptor beta chain was found once. V lost 4 bases and J 7 bases, leaving 20 bases between the germline ends. Germline loops: CDR1 SQVTM, CDR2 ANQGSEA. CDR3 size: 14 residues. The data were taken from a study of siplizumab effects on memory and regulatory T cells. The table came from immunoSEQ multiplex PCR; TCRdb's copy has only in-frame clones and leaves some out. The repertoire consists of about 63,000 clones, with roughly 85% occurring once and the leading ten covering approximately 4%. The gene calls are TRBV29-1 and TRBJ2-7; D gene uncertain. This sequence originates from a human donor in good health. Sequences were obtained from memory CD4+ T cells sorted from blood. CDR3 loop: CSVVGDTLGVEQYF. The CDR3 bases are TGCAGCGTTGTTGGGGATACTTTAGGCGTGGAGCAGTACTTC.